The T cell receptor (beta chain) under discussion was sequenced for a study of blood T cell repertoires in COVID-19. Study-level background: Sites across the United States, Italy and Spain contributed samples from acute and convalescent COVID-19. PBMCs, B-cell-depleted T cells, or T cells were the source of the cDNA or gDNA that made up the material.

CDR3 length equals 15 residues. The V end lost 5 bases, the J end lost 2 bases, and 13 bases lay between the germline ends. The germline gives CDR1 SGHAT, CDR2 FQNNGV. Original processing notes: Amplifying reference gene primers gave estimates of nucleated cell counts. The protocol was immunoSEQ multiplex PCR, while the TCRdb copy is restricted to in-frame clones and leaves out a portion. V, J and clone size are those of that table, while D and trimming were read from the DNA. The sample shows 130,000 to 150,000 clones, 60% to 80% of them seen only once. This TCR came from a man in his fifties or sixties with active or convalescent COVID-19. The sample comprised peripheral blood. The chain carries TRBV11-2 and TRBJ2-1, with a tentative D call TRBD2 (6 bases). The CDR3 DNA is TGTGCCAGCAGCCACGGGAGTGACGCCTACAATGAGCAGTTCTTC. This sequence encodes CASSHGSDAYNEQFF.